The T cell receptor beta chain under discussion was sequenced for a study of cytomegalovirus exposure and HLA in healthy donors. Study observations and caveats: Per a later analysis, HLA-associated TCR beta chains showed more clonal expansion than other, equally common TCR beta chains.

60 Vbeta and 13 Jbeta primers were used in PCR. TCRdb's table, derived via immunoSEQ multiplex PCR, lists solely in-frame clones and lacks some. The table shows around 130,000 clones, with approximately 8.7% occurring only once. Germline V gene data show CDR1 as SEHNR and CDR2 as FQNEAQ (reference sequence). Trimming took 1 base from V and 1 from J; bases not matched to a gene: 5. The CDR3 extends over 17 amino acids. This clone was seen a few times. Its antigen is not known. The chain combines TRBV7-9 with TRBJ2-5; 11 bases align to TRBD1. The TCR sequence derives from a man aged 35 to 55 in good health and CMV-seronegative. Sample: PBMCs. The CDR3 loop is CASSLGFGTGGQETQYF. The CDR3 region has the DNA TGTGCCAGCAGCTTAGGGTTTGGGACAGGGGGCCAAGAGACCCAGTACTTC.